A selection of T cell receptor beta chains follows, all from one sample in a study of blood T cell repertoires in COVID-19. Only in-frame clones appear in the TCRdb table, and some are missing; sequencing was by immunoSEQ multiplex PCR. The table lists approximately 49,000 clones, 82% of them singletons. The source material was peripheral blood. The receptor set was obtained from a human donor with acute or convalescent COVID-19. The donor label of this sample is uncertain. Each CDR3 is given with its conserved first and last residue. The D gene is left open where the match is weak. Size values are once, few and many counts, or a class for expanded clones, and some rows have none.

J gene	clone size	V gene	D gene	CDR3 DNA	CDR3 protein
TRBJ2-5	NA	TRBV10-3	TRBD1	TGTGCCACAAGGACAAGTTGGGGACAGGCCCAAGAGACCCAGTACTTC	CATRTSWGQAQETQYF
TRBJ1-2	NA	TRBV5-1	NA	TGCGCCAGCAGCCCAGCAGGGGACTATGGCTACACCTTC	CASSPAGDYGYTF
TRBJ1-6	few	TRBV5-6	NA	TGTGCCAGCAGCTTGGCGGTCGGGGTAGATTCACCCCTCCACTTT	CASSLAVGVDSPLHF
TRBJ2-6	NA	TRBV3-1/TRBV3-2	TRBD2	TGTGCCAGCAGCCCCTCTAGCGGGGGTGCCTCTGGGGCCAACGTCCTGACTTTC	CASSPSSGGASGANVLTF
TRBJ2-5	NA	TRBV7-2	NA	TGTGCCAGCAGCTTAGATCAGGGGCAAGAGACCCAGTACTTC	CASSLDQGQETQYF
TRBJ1-2	NA	TRBV3-1/TRBV3-2	TRBD1	TGTGCCAGCAGCCCTAGGACAGGGCGTTATGGCTACACCTTC	CASSPRTGRYGYTF
TRBJ2-7	NA	TRBV7-6	TRBD2	TGTGCCAGCAGTCCACTGGGTACGACTAGCGGGGCCTTAACCGAGCAGTACTTC	CASSPLGTTSGALTEQYF
TRBJ1-4	NA	TRBV21-1	NA	TGTGCCAGCAGCAGACCGGACAGGGCTCGTGGTGAAAAACTGTTTTTT	CASSRPDRARGEKLFF
TRBJ1-1	NA	TRBV19	NA	TGTGCCAGTTCGACAGCCTTGAACACTGAAGCTTTCTTT	CASSTALNTEAFF
TRBJ2-1	NA	TRBV6-8	NA	TGTGCCAGCAGTTACGAGCGGGCCCCGGCCTCCTACAATGAGCAGTTCTTC	CASSYERAPASYNEQFF
TRBJ2-5	NA	TRBV15	TRBD2	TGTGCCACCAGCAGAGGGACTAGCGGGGAGGAGAAAGAGACCCAGTACTTC	CATSRGTSGEEKETQYF
TRBJ1-5	NA	TRBV2	TRBD1	TGTGCCAGCAAGAAAACCGACAGGGTGACTCAGCCCCAGCATTTT	CASKKTDRVTQPQHF
TRBJ1-2	NA	TRBV10-3	NA	TGTGCCTCAACCCCCCCAGGGCGCTATGGCTACACCTTC	CASTPPGRYGYTF
TRBJ2-2	NA	TRBV6-6	TRBD2	TGTGCCAGCAGCTTCTCGGCGGGAGGGCCCGGGGAGCTGTTTTTT	CASSFSAGGPGELFF
TRBJ1-2	once	TRBV11-2	TRBD1	TGTGCCAGCAGCTCAAACCCGGGACAGATCTCTAACTATGGCTACACCTTC	CASSSNPGQISNYGYTF
TRBJ1-2	NA	TRBV10-1	NA	TGCGCCAGCAGTGAGTCCGGTCTCGCAGGCGGCTACACCTTC	CASSESGLAGGYTF
TRBJ1-4	NA	TRBV5-8	NA	TGTGCCAGCAGCAGAAGACAGGCGGCAACTAATGAAAAACTGTTTTTT	CASSRRQAATNEKLFF
TRBJ1-5	NA	TRBV5-1	NA	TGCGCCAGCAGCGACGGCACAGGTAGCAATCAGCCCCAGCATTTT	CASSDGTGSNQPQHF
TRBJ2-1	NA	TRBV20-1	NA	TGCAGTTCACAGGCGGTCCTTGAGCAGTTCTTC	CSSQAVLEQFF
TRBJ1-1	NA	TRBV10-3	TRBD1	TGTGCCATCAGTGGGACAGGGGTGACTGAAGCTTTCTTT	CAISGTGVTEAFF
TRBJ2-1	few	TRBV27	NA	TGTGCCAGCAGTCCTTTAACGGGGAAGTCCTACAATGAGCAGTTCTTC	CASSPLTGKSYNEQFF
TRBJ2-7	many	TRBV11-3	TRBD1	TGTGCCAGCAGCTTTAAAGGGGGGACAGGACACTACGAGCAGTACTTC	CASSFKGGTGHYEQYF
TRBJ2-7	few	TRBV4-3	NA	TGCGCCAGCAGCCAAGCGAGAGGGGGCTCCTACGAGCAGTACTTC	CASSQARGGSYEQYF
TRBJ2-1	NA	TRBV5-5	TRBD2	TGTGCCAGCAGCTTCTCTAGCGGGGGTTACAATGAGCAGTTCTTC	CASSFSSGGYNEQFF
TRBJ2-1	NA	TRBV9	NA	TGTGCCAGCAGCTTGACTGGAGGCGTTTACTACAATGAGCAGTTCTTC	CASSLTGGVYYNEQFF
TRBJ1-2	NA	TRBV7-9	NA	TGTGCCAGCAGCTCCTCGGTAGGCCTACTAAAGGATGGCTACACCTTC	CASSSSVGLLKDGYTF
TRBJ2-1	NA	TRBV4-2	TRBD2	TGTGCCAGCAGCCAAGCGGGACTAGCGGGACTTGAGCAGTTCTTC	CASSQAGLAGLEQFF
TRBJ2-7	NA	TRBV29-1	NA	TGCAGCGCCCTGGCCCGGCAGTCGAGGAACGAGCAGTACTTC	CSALARQSRNEQYF
TRBJ1-5	NA	TRBV27	NA	TGTGCCAGCAGTTTAGGGGGCGGTGGTAATCAGCCCCAGCATTTT	CASSLGGGGNQPQHF
TRBJ2-1	NA	TRBV19	TRBD1	TGTGCCAGTAGTATCACAGGGGGCAATGAGCAGTTCTTC	CASSITGGNEQFF
TRBJ2-5	once	TRBV7-8	TRBD2	TGTGCCAGCAGCTTAAGGCTAGCGGGGGAGACCCAGTACTTC	CASSLRLAGETQYF
TRBJ2-7	NA	TRBV12-3/TRBV12-4	TRBD2	TGTGCCAGCAAGCGGGGTTCCTACGAGCAGTACTTC	CASKRGSYEQYF
TRBJ2-2	NA	TRBV29-1	NA	TGCAGCGTTGTAGCCTGGGGGGAGCTGTTTTTT	CSVVAWGELFF
TRBJ1-5	once	TRBV7-9	NA	TGTGCCAGCAGCCCCAGCGACAGCAATCAGCCCCAGCATTTT	CASSPSDSNQPQHF
TRBJ1-5	NA	TRBV2	TRBD1	TGTGCCAGCAATGGACAGGCGAGCAATCAGCCCCAGCATTTT	CASNGQASNQPQHF
TRBJ1-2	NA	TRBV6-1	TRBD1	TGTGCCAGCAGTGAGGGCTGGGGGACAGGGGACCTATTGGGGTATGGCTACACCTTC	CASSEGWGTGDLLGYGYTF
TRBJ1-2	NA	TRBV19	NA	TGTGCCAGTAGTACCCCCCCGGACACCGCCACTCACTATGGCTACACCTTC	CASSTPPDTATHYGYTF
TRBJ1-1	NA	TRBV19	TRBD1	TGTGCCAGTAGTATAACAGGGGCTGTCGCTGAAGCTTTCTTT	CASSITGAVAEAFF